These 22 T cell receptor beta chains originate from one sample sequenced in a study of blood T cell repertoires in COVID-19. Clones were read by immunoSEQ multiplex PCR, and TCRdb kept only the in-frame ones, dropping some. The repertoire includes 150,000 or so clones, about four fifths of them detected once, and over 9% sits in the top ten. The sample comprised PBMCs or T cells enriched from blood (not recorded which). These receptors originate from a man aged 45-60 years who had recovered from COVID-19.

The CDR3 DNA is TGTGCCAGCAGCTTAGTGGCAGGGGAGAGCTATGGCTACACCTTC. It specifies CASSLVAGESYGYTF. This chain uses TRBV7-6 with TRBJ1-2, with a tentative D call TRBD1 (6 bases). Germline V gene data show CDR1 as SGHVS and CDR2 as FNYEAQ. Trimming removed 1 base from V and 4 bases from J, with 13 bases in between. This CDR3 has 15 residues.

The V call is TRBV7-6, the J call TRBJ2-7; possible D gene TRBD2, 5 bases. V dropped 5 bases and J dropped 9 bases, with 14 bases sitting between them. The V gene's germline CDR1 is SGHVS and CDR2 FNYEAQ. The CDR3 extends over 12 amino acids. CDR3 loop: CASSPLEPVQYF. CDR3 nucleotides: TGTGCCAGCAGCCCACTAGAACCGGTGCAGTACTTC.

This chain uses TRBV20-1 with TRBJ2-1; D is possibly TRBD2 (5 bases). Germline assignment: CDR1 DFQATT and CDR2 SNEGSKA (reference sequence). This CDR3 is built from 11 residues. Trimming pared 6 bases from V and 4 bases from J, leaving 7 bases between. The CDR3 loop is CSARGYNEQFF. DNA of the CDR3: TGCAGTGCCCGGGGTTACAATGAGCAGTTCTTC.

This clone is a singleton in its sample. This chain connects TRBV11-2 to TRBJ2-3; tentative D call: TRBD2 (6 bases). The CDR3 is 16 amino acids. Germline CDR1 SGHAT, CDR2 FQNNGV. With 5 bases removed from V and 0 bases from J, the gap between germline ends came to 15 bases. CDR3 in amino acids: CASSQGWRGSTDTQYF. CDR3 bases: TGTGCCAGCAGCCAAGGGTGGCGGGGCAGCACAGATACGCAGTATTTT.

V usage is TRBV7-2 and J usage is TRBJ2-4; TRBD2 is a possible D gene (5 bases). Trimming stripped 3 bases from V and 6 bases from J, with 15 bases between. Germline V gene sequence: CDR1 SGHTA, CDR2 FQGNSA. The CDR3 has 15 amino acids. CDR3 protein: CASSFDYQYGNIQYF. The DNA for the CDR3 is TGTGCCAGCAGCTTCGACTACCAATACGGAAACATTCAGTACTTC.

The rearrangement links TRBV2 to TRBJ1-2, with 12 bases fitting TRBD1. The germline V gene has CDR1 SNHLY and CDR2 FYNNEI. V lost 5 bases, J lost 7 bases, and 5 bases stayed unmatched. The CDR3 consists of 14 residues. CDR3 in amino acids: CASSKGTGGSGYTF. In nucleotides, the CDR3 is TGTGCCAGCAGTAAGGGGACAGGGGGCTCTGGCTACACCTTC. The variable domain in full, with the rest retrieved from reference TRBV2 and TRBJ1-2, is EPEVTQTPSHQVTQMGQEVILRCVPISNHLYFYWYRQILGQKVEFLVSFYNNEISEKSEIFDDQFSVERPDGSNFTLKIRSTKLEDSAMYFCASSKGTGGSGYTFGSGTRLTVV.

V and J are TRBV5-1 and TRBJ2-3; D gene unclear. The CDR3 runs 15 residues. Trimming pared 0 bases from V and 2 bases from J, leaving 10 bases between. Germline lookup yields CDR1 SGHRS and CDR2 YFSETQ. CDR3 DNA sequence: TGCGCCAGCAGCTTGGCCGAGAGCCTCACAGATACGCAGTATTTT. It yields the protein CASSLAESLTDTQYF.

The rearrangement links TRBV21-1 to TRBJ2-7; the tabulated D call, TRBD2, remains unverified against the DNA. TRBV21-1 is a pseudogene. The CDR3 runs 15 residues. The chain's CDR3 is CASSKRREGSYEQYF. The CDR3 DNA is TGTGCCAGCAGCAAAAGACGGGAGGGCAGCTACGAGCAGTACTTC.

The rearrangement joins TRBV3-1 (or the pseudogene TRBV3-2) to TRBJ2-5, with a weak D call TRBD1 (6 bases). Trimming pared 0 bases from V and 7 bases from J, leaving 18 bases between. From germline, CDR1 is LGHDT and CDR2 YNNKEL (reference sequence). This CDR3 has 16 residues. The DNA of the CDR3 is TGTGCCAGCAGCCAAGATCTTTGGGGGCAGTACGGGACCCAGTACTTC. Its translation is CASSQDLWGQYGTQYF.

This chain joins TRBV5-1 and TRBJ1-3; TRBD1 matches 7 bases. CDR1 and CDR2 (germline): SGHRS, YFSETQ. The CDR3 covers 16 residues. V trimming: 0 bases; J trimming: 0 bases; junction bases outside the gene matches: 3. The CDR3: CASSLAGDSSGNTIYF. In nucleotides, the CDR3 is TGCGCCAGCAGCTTGGCGGGGGACAGCTCTGGAAACACCATATATTTT.

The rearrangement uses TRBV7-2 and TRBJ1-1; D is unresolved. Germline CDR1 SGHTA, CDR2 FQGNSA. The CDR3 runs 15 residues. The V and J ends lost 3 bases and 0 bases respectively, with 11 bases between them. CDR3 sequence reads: CASSFRRALNTEAFF. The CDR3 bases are TGTGCCAGCAGCTTTAGGAGGGCTTTGAACACTGAAGCTTTCTTT.

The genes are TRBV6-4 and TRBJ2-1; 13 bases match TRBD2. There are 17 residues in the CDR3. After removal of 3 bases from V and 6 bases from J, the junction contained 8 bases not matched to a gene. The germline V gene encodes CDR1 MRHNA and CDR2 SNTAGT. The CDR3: CASSDDTSGGASNEQFF. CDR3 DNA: TGTGCCAGCAGTGATGACACTAGCGGGGGGGCGTCCAATGAGCAGTTCTTC.

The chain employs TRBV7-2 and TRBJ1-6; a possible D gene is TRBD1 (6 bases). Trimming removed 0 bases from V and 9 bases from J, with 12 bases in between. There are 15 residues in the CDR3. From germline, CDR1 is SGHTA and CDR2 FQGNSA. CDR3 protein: CASSLATGMGSPLHF. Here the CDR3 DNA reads TGTGCCAGCAGCTTAGCCACAGGGATGGGTTCACCCCTCCACTTT.

CDR3 sequence: CASSLVGQSEQFF. As DNA, the CDR3 is TGTGCCAGCAGCTTGGTGGGACAGAGTGAGCAGTTCTTC. The chain combines TRBV5-5 with TRBJ2-1, with 7 bases aligning to TRBD1. The length of the CDR3 is 13 residues. V shed 0 bases, J shed 9 bases, and the junction held 3 bases outside the gene matches. Germline V gives CDR1 SGHKS, CDR2 YYEKEE (reference sequence).

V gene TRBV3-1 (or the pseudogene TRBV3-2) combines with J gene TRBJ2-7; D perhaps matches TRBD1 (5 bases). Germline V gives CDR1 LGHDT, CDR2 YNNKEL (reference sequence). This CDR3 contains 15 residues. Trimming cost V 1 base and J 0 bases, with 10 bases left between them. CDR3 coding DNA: TGTGCCAGCAGCCAAGCAGGGTTGGGCTCCTACGAGCAGTACTTC. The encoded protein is CASSQAGLGSYEQYF.

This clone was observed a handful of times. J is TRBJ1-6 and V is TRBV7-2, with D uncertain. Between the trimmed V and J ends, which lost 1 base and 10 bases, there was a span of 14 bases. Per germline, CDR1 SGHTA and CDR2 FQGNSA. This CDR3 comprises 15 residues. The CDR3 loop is CASSLDLGEDSPLHF. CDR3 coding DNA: TGTGCCAGCAGCTTAGATCTCGGGGAAGACTCACCCCTCCACTTT.

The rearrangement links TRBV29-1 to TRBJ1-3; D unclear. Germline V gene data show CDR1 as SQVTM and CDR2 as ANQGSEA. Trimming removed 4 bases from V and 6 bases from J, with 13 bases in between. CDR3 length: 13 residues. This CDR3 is CSVVGGIENTIYF. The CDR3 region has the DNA TGCAGCGTTGTCGGCGGAATCGAAAACACCATATATTTT.

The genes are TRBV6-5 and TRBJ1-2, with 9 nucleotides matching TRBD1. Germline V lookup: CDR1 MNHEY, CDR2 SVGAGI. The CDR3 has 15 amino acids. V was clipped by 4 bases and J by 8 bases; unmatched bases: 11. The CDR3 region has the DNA TGTGCCAGCAGTTGGAAACCGGGACAGGGATACGGCTACACCTTC. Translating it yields CASSWKPGQGYGYTF.

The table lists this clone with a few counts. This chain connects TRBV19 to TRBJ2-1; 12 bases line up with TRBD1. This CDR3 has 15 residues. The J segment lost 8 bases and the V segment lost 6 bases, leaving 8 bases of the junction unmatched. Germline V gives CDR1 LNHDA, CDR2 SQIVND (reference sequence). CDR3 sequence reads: CASRSGQGAFDEQFF. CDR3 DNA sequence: TGTGCCAGTAGGTCGGGACAGGGGGCTTTCGATGAGCAGTTCTTC.

CDR3 residues: CASSQVSREGREGSLGYEQYF. CDR3 in DNA: TGTGCCAGCAGCCAAGTGAGTAGAGAAGGCAGGGAGGGGTCCCTTGGGTACGAGCAGTACTTC. This chain joins TRBV3-1 (or the pseudogene TRBV3-2) and TRBJ2-7, with 7 positions matching TRBD2. The CDR3 consists of 21 residues. Germline V CDR1 and CDR2: LGHDT, YNNKEL (reference sequence). Trimming at V came to 1 base and at J to 4 bases, leaving 25 bases not matched to a gene.

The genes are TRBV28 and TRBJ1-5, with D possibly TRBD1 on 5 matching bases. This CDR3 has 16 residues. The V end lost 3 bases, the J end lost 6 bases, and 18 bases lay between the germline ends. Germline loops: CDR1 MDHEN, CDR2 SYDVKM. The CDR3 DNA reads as TGTGCCAGCAGTTTGCCGAAGCAGGGTTGGGGTCAGCCCCAGCATTTT. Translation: CASSLPKQGWGQPQHF.

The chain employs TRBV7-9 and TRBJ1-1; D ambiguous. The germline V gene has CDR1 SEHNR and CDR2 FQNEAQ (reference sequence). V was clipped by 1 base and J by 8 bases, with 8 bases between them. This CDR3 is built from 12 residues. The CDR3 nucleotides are TGTGCCAGCAGCTTAGACACCCACGAAGCTTTCTTT. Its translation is CASSLDTHEAFF.